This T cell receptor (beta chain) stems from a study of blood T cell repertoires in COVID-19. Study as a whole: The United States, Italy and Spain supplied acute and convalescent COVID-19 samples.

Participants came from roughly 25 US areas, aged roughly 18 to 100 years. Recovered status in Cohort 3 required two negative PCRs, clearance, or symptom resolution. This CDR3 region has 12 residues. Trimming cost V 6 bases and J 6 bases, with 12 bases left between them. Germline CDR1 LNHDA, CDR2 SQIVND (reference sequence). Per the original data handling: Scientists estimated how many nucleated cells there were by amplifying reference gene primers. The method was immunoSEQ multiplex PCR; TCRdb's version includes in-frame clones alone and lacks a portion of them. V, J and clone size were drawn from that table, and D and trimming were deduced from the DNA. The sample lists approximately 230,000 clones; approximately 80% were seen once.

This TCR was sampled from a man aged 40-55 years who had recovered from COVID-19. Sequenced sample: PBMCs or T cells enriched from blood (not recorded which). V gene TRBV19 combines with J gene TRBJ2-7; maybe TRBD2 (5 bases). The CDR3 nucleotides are TGTGCCAGTAGCACTTCCGGGGTCGAGCAGTACTTC. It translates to CASSTSGVEQYF.